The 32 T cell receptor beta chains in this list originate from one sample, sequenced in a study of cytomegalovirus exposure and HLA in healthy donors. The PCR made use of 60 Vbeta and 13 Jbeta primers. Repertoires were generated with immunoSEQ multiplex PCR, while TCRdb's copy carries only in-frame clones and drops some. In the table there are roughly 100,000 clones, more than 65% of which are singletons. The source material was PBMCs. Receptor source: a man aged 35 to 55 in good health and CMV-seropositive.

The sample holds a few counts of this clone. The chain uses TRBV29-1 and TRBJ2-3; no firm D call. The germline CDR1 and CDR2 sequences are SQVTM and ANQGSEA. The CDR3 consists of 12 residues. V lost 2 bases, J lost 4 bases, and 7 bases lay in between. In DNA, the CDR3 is TGCAGCGTTGAAAGCGTGGCAGATACGCAGTATTTT. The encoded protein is CSVESVADTQYF.

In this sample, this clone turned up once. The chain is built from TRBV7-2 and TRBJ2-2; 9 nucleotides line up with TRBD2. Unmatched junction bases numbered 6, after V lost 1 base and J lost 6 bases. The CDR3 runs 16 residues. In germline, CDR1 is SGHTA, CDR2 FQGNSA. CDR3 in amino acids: CASSLEAGGLPGELFF. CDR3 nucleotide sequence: TGTGCCAGCAGCTTAGAGGCGGGGGGGCTCCCCGGGGAGCTGTTTTTT.

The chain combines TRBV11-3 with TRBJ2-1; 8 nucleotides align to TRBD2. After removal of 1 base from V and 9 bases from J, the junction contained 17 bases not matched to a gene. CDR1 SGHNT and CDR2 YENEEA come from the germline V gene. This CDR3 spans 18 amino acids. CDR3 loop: CASSLGWGGRFRTSEQFF. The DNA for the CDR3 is TGTGCCAGCAGCTTAGGGTGGGGCGGGAGGTTTCGTACAAGTGAGCAGTTCTTC.

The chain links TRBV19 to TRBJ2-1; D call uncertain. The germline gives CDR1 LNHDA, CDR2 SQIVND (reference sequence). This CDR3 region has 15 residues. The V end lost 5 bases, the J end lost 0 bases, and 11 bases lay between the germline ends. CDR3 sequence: CASSLGLGSYNEQFF. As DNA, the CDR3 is TGTGCCAGTAGTTTAGGCCTCGGCTCCTACAATGAGCAGTTCTTC.

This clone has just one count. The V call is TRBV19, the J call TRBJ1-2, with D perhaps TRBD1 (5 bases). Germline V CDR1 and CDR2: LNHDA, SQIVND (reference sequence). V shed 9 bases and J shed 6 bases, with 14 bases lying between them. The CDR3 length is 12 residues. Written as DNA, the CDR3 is TGTGCCAGCCTCGCCGTGGGGCATGGCTACACCTTC. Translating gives CASLAVGHGYTF.

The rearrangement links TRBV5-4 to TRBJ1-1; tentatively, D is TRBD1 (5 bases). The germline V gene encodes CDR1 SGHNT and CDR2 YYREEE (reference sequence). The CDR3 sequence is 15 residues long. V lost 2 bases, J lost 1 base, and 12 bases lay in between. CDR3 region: CASSFLQGANTEAFF. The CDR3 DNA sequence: TGTGCCAGCAGCTTCCTGCAAGGGGCGAACACTGAAGCTTTCTTT. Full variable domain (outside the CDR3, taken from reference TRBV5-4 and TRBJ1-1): ETGVTQSPTHLIKTRGQQVTLRCSSQSGHNTVSWYQQALGQGPQFIFQYYREEENGRGNFPPRFSGLQFPNYSSELNVNALELDDSALYLCASSFLQGANTEAFFGQGTRLTVV.

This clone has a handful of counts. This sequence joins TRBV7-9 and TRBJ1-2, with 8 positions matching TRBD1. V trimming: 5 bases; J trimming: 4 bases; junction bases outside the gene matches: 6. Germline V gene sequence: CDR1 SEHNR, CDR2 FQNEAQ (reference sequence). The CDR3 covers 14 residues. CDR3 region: CASSVPTGAYGYTF. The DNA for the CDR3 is TGTGCCAGCAGCGTCCCGACAGGGGCCTATGGCTACACCTTC.

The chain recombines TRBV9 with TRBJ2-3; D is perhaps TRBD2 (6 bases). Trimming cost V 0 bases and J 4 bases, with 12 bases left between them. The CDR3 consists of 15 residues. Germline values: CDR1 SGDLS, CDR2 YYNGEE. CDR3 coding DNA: TGTGCCAGCAGCGTAGGGGGCGGGGTTGCAGATACGCAGTATTTT. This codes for CASSVGGGVADTQYF.

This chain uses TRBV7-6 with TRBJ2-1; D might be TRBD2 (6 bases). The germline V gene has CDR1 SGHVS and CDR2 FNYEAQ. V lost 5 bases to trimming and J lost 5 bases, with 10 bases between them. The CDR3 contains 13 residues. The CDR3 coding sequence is TGTGCCAGCAGCCTGGGACTTCACAATGAGCAGTTCTTC. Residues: CASSLGLHNEQFF.

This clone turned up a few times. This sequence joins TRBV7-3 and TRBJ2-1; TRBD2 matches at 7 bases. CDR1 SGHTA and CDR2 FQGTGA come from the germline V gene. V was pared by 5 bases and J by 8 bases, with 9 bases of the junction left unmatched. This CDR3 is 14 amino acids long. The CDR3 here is CASSLNGRRDEQFF. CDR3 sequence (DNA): TGTGCCAGCAGCCTTAACGGGAGGCGGGATGAGCAGTTCTTC.

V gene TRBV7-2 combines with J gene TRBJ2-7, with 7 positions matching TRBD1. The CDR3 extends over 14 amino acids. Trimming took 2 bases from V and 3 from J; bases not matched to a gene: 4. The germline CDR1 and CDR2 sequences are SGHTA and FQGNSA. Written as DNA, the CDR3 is TGTGCCAGCAGCTTACAGGGGGACGACTACGAGCAGTACTTC. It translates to CASSLQGDDYEQYF. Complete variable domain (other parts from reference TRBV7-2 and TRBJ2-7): GAGVSQSPSNKVTEKGKDVELRCDPISGHTALYWYRQSLGQGLEFLIYFQGNSAPDKSGLPSDRFSAERTGGSVSTLTIQRTQQEDSAVYLCASSLQGDDYEQYFGPGTRLTVT.

DNA of the CDR3: TGTGCCAGTAGTGCGGACAGGACGAATTCACCCCTCCACTTT. Translated, it gives CASSADRTNSPLHF. The rearrangement links TRBV19 to TRBJ1-6; 7 bases agree with TRBD1. J gave up 7 bases and V 5 bases, and 5 bases lay outside the gene matches. This CDR3 spans 14 amino acids. CDR1 LNHDA and CDR2 SQIVND come from the germline V gene (reference sequence).

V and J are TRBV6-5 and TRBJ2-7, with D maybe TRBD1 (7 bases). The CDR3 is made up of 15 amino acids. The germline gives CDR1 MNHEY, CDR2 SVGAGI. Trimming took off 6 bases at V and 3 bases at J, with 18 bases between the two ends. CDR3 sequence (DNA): TGTGCCAGCAGAGGCGCCGCAGGGGGGTACTACGAGCAGTACTTC. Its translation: CASRGAAGGYYEQYF.

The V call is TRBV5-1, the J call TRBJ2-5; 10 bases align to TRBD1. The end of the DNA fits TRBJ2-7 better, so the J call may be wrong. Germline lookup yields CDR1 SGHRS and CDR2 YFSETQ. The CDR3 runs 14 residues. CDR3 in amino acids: CASTMTGGGHEQYF. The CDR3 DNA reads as TGCGCCAGCACGATGACAGGGGGCGGCCACGAGCAGTACTTC.

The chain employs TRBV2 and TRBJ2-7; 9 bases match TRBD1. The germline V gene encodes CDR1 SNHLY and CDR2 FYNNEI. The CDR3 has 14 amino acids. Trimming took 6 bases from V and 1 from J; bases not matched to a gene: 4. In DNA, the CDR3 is TGTGCCAGCAGACCGGGACAGGGATCCTACGAGCAGTACTTC. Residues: CASRPGQGSYEQYF.

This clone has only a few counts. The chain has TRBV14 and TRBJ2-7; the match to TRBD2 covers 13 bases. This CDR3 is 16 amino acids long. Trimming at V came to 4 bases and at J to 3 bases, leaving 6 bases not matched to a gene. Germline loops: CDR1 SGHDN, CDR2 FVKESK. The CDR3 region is CASSPLTSGGIYEQYF. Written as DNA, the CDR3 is TGTGCCAGCAGCCCATTGACTAGCGGGGGGATCTACGAGCAGTACTTC.

The CDR3 spells CASSSWTGGITGELFF. For the CDR3, the DNA is TGTGCCAGCAGCTCTTGGACAGGGGGCATCACCGGGGAGCTGTTTTTT. The chain couples TRBV7-3 to TRBJ2-2; 11 positions match TRBD1. The CDR3 has 16 residues. Trimming took 4 bases from V and 4 from J; bases not matched to a gene: 5. Germline-derived CDR1 and CDR2 are SGHTA and FQGTGA. The full variable domain, rest sourced from reference TRBV7-3 and TRBJ2-2, is GAGVSQTPSNKVTEKGKYVELRCDPISGHTALYWYRQSLGQGPEFLIYFQGTGAADDSGLPNDRFFAVRPEGSVSTLKIQRTERGDSAVYLCASSSWTGGITGELFFGEGSRLTVL.

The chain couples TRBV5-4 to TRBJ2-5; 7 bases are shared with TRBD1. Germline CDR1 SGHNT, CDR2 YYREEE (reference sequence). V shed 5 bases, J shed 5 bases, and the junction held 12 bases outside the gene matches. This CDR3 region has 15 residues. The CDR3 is CASRAVSGGRETQYF. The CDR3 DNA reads TGTGCCAGCAGAGCCGTCTCAGGGGGACGGGAGACCCAGTACTTC.

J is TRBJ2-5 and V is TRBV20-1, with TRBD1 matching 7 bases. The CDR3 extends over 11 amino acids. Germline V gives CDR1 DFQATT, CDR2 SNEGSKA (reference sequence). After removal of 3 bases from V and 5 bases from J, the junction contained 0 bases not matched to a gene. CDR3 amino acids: CSARTGETQYF. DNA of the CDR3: TGCAGTGCTAGGACAGGGGAGACCCAGTACTTC.

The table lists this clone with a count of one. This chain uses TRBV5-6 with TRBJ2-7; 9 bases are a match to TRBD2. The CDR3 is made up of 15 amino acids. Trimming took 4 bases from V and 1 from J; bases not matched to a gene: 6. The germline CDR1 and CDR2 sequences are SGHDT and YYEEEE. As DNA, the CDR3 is TGTGCCAGCAGCATAGGACTAGCGCGGTCCTACGAGCAGTACTTC. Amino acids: CASSIGLARSYEQYF.

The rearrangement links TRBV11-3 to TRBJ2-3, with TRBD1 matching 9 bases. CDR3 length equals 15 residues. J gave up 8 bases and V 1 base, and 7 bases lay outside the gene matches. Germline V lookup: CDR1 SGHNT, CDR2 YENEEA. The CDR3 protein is CASSLGGTGSVTQYF. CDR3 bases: TGTGCCAGCAGCTTAGGGGGGACAGGGAGCGTTACGCAGTATTTT.

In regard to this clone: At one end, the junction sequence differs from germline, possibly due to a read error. The CDR3 sequence is CASSYSRDREKVF. As DNA, the CDR3 is TGTGCCAGCAGTTACTCCCGGGACAGGGAGAAGGTCTTC. This chain links TRBV6-6 with TRBJ2-7; the match to TRBD1 covers 9 bases. The germline V gene encodes CDR1 MNHNY and CDR2 SVGAGI (reference sequence). This CDR3 contains 13 residues.

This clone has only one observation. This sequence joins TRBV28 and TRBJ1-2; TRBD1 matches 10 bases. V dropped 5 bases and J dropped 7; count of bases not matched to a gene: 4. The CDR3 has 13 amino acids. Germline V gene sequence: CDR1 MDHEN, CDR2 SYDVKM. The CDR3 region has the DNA TGTGCCAGCAGTCCCGGGACAGGGGTTGGCTACACCTTC. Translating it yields CASSPGTGVGYTF.

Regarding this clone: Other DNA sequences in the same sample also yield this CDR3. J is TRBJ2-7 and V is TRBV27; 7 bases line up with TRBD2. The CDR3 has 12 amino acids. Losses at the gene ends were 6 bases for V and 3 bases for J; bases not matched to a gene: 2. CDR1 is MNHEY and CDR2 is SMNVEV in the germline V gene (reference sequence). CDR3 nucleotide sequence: TGTGCCAGCAGCTCTAGCGGCTACGAGCAGTACTTC. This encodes CASSSSGYEQYF.

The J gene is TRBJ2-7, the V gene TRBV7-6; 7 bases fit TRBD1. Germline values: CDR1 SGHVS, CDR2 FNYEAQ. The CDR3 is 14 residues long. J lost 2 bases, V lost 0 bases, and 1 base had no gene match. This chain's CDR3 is CASSLATGPYEQYF. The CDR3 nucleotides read TGTGCCAGCAGCTTAGCGACAGGGCCCTACGAGCAGTACTTC.

This CDR3 is CASSQGGEKYEQYF. For the CDR3, the DNA is TGTGCCAGCAGCCAAGGGGGGGAAAAGTACGAGCAGTACTTC. V is TRBV14 and J is TRBJ2-7, with D maybe TRBD2 (6 bases). V was cut by 1 base and J by 4 bases, with 11 bases left in between. This CDR3 is 14 amino acids long. From germline, CDR1 is SGHDN and CDR2 FVKESK.

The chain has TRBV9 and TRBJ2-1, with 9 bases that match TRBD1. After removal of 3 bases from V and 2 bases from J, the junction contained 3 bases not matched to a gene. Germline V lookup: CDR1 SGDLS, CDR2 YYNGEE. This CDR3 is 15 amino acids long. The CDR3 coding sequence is TGTGCCAGCAGCGCGGGACAGGGTCCCTACAATGAGCAGTTCTTC. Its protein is CASSAGQGPYNEQFF.

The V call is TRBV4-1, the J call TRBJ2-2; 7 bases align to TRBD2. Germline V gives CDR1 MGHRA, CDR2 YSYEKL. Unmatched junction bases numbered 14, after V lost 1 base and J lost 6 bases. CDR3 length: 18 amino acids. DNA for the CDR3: TGCGCCAGCAGCCAAGGGCCAAGGGGCGGGAGTAGGGCCGGGGAGCTGTTTTTT. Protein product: CASSQGPRGGSRAGELFF.

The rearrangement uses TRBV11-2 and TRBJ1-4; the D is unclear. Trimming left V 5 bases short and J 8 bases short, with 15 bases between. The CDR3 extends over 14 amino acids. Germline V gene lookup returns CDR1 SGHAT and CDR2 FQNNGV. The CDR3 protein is CASSAAPPREKLFF. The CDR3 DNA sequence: TGTGCCAGCAGCGCCGCCCCACCGAGAGAAAAACTGTTTTTT.

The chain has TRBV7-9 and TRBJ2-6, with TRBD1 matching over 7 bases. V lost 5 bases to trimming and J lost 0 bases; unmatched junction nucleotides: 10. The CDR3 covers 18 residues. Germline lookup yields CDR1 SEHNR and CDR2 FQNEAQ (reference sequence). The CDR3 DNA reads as TGTGCCAGCAGCCCAAACAGGGGTAGAAGCTCTGGGGCCAACGTCCTGACTTTC. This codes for CASSPNRGRSSGANVLTF.

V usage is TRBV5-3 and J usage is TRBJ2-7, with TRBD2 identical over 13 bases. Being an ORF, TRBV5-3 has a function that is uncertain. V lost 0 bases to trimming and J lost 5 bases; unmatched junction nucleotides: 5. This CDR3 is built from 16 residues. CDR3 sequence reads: CARSLAETSGRDEQYF. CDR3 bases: TGTGCCAGAAGCTTGGCCGAAACTAGCGGGAGGGACGAGCAGTACTTC.

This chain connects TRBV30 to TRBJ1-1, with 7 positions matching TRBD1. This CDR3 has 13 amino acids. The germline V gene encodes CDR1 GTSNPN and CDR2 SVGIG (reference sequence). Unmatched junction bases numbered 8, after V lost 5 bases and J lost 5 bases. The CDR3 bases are TGTGCCTGGTCGACAGGGTTTGGGACTGAAGCTTTCTTT. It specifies CAWSTGFGTEAFF.